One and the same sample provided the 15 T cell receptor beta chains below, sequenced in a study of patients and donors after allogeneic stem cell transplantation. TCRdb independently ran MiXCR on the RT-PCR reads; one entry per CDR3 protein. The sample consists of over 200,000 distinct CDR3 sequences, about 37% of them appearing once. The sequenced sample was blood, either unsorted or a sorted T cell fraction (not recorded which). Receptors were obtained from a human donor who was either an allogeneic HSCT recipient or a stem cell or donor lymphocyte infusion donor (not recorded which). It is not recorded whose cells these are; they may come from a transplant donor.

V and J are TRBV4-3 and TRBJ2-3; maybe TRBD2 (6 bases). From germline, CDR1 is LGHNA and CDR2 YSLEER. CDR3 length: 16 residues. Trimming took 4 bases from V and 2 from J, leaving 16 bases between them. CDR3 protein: CASSPIYGRVTDTQYF. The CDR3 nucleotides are TGCGCCAGCAGCCCTATATACGGGAGAGTCACAGATACGCAGTATTTT.

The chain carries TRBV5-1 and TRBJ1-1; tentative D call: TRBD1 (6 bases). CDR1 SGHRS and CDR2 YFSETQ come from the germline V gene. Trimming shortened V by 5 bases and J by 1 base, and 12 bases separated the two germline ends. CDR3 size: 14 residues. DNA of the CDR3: TGCGCCAGCAGGACCGGGACATCGAACACTGAAGCTTTCTTT. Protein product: CASRTGTSNTEAFF.

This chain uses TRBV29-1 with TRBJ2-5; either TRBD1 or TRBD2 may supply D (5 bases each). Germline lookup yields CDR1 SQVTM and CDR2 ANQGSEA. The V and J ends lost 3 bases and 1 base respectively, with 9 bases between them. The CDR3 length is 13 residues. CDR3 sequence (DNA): TGCAGCGTTGACTTAGGGACCCAAGAGACCCAGTACTTC. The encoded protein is CSVDLGTQETQYF. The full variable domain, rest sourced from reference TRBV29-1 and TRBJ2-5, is SAVISQKPSRDICQRGTSLTIQCQVDSQVTMMFWYRQQPGQSLTLIATANQGSEATYESGFVIDKFPISRPNLTFSTLTVSNMSPEDSSIYLCSVDLGTQETQYFGPGTRLLVL.

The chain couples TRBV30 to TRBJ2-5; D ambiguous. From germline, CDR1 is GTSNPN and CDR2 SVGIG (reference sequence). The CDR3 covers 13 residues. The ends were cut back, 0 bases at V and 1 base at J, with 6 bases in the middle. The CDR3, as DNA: TGTGCCTGGAGTGTTGGCCTCCAAGAGACCCAGTACTTC. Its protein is CAWSVGLQETQYF.

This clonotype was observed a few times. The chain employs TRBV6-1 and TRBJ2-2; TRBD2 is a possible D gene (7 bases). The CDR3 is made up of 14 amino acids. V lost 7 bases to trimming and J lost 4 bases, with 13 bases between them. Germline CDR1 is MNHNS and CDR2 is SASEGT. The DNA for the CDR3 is TGTGCCAGCAAGTGGGGAGGGGGCACCGGGGAGCTGTTTTTT. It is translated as CASKWGGGTGELFF.

In DNA form, the CDR3 reads TGTGCCACCAGCAGAGCCCCCGGGGGCCGTTCACCCCTCCACTTT. Amino acid sequence: CATSRAPGGRSPLHF. The genes are TRBV15 and TRBJ1-6; a weak D match, TRBD1 (6 bases). The CDR3 is 15 amino acids. The ends were cut back, 1 base at V and 9 bases at J, with 13 bases in the middle. Germline assignment: CDR1 LNHNV and CDR2 YYDKDF (reference sequence).

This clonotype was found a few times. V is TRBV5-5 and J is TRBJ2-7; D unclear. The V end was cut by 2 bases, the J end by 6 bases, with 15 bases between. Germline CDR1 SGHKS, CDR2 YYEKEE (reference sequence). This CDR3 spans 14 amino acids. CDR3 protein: CASSLNTPFTEQYF. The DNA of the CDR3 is TGTGCCAGCAGCTTAAACACGCCCTTTACCGAGCAGTACTTC.

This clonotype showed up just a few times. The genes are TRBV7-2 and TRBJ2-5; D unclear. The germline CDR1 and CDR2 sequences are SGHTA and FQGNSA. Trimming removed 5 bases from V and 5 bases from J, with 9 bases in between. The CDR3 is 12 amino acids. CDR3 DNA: TGTGCCAGCAGCCTTACCGAGGAGACCCAGTACTTC. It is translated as CASSLTEETQYF.

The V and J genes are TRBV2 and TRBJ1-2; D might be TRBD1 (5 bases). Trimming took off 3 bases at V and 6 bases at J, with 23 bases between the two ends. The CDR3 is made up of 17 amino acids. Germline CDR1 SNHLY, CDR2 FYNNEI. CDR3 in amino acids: CASSERARALFIHGYTF. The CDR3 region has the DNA TGTGCCAGCAGTGAGAGGGCCAGGGCCCTCTTCATTCATGGCTACACCTTC. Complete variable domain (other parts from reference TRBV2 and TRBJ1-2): EPEVTQTPSHQVTQMGQEVILRCVPISNHLYFYWYRQILGQKVEFLVSFYNNEISEKSEIFDDQFSVERPDGSNFTLKIRSTKLEDSAMYFCASSERARALFIHGYTFGSGTRLTVV.

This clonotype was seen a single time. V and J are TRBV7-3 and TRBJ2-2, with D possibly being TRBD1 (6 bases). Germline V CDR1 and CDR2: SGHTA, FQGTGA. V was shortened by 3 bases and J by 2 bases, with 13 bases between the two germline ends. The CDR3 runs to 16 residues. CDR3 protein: CASSLVDSLNTGELFF. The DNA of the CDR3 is TGTGCCAGCAGCTTGGTGGACAGCCTAAACACCGGGGAGCTGTTTTTT.

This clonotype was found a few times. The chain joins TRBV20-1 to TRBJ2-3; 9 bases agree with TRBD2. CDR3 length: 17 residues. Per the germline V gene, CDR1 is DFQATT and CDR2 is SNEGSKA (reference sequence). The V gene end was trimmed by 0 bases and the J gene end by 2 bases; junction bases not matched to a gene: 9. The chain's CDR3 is CSARDYSPSGATDTQYF. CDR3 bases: TGCAGTGCTAGAGATTATTCTCCTAGCGGGGCCACAGATACGCAGTATTTT.

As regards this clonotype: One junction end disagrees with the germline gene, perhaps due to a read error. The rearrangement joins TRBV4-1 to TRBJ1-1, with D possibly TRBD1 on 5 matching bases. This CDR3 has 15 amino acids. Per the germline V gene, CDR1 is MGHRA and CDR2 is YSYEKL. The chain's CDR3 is CASSQPQGVRFGRLF. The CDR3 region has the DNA TGCGCCAGCAGCCAACCTCAGGGAGTACGTTTCGGGCGTCTATTT.

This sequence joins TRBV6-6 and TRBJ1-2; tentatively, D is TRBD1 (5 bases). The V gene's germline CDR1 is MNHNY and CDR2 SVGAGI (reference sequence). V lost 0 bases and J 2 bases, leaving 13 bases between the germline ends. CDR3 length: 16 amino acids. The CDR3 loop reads CASSYSGGRVNYGYTF. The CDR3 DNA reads TGTGCCAGCAGTTACTCGGGGGGAAGAGTCAACTATGGCTACACCTTC.

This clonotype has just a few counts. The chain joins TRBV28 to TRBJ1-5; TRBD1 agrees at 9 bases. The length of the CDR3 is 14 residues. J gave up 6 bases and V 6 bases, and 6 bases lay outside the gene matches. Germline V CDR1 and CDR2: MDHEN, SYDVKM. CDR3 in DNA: TGTGCCAGCAGCAGGACAGGGGCGGGTCAGCCCCAGCATTTT. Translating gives CASSRTGAGQPQHF.

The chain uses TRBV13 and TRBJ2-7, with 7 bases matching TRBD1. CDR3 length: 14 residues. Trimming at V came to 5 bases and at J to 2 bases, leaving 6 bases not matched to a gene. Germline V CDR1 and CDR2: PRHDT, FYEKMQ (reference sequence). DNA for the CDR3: TGTGCCAGCAGCCCCGGGACAGAGACCTACGAGCAGTACTTC. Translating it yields CASSPGTETYEQYF.